This T cell receptor beta chain was captured by sequencing in a study of shared clonotypes between healthy human individuals. As for the study in general: Per-donor plates numbered three CD4 naive, three CD4 memory, two CD8 naive and one CD8 memory.

Trimming pared 5 bases from V and 2 bases from J, leaving 14 bases between. CDR3 size: 14 residues. Germline-derived CDR1 and CDR2 are SGHRS and YFSETQ. Measured with immunoSEQ multiplex PCR; TCRdb has only the in-frame clones, and not every one. The data contain about a million clones, about 70% of them seen just once; the ten biggest clones take up about 1.5%. The source material was memory CD4+ T cells sorted from blood. Sample subset: CD45RA-negative fraction. The TCR comes from a man aged 18 to 35 in good health. The gene calls are TRBV5-1 and TRBJ2-7; D remains ambiguous. CDR3 region: CASRDAYRTYEQYF. The CDR3 DNA sequence: TGCGCCAGCAGGGACGCATACCGAACCTACGAGCAGTACTTC.